This is a list of T cell receptor beta chains from one sample in a study of T cells in Graves' hyperthyroidism and ophthalmopathy. TCRdb independently ran MiXCR on the multiplex PCR reads; one entry per CDR3 protein. There are approximately 610,000 distinct CDR3 sequences in the sample; approximately 15% occur only once, and around 18% lies in the top ten. Sequencing was done on a sample of blood. These receptors were obtained from a woman aged 18-35 years with Graves' hyperthyroidism. Each CDR3 is given with its conserved first and last residue. D genes are given only for firm matches. Not every row has a clone size; where given, it reads once, few, many or a size class.

V: TRBV18
size: NA
D: TRBD2
length: 17
J: TRBJ2-5
CDR3: CASSPGRGLAGRETQYF
DNA: TGTGCCAGCTCACCAGGAAGGGGACTAGCGGGACGGGAGACCCAGTACTTC

V: TRBV27
size: NA
D: TRBD1
length: 16
J: TRBJ1-6
CDR3: CASSSGTGFYNSPLHF
DNA: TGTGCCAGCAGTTCTGGGACAGGGTTCTATAATTCACCCCTCCACTTT

V: TRBV3-1
size: few
D: NA
length: 15
J: TRBJ2-7
CDR3: CASSPSGGGRGEQYF
DNA: TGTGCCAGCAGCCCCTCTGGGGGGGGCCGCGGGGAGCAGTACTTC

V: TRBV28
size: few
D: TRBD1
length: 15
J: TRBJ1-5
CDR3: CASSPPDRGNQPQHF
DNA: TGTGCCAGCAGTCCACCGGACAGGGGTAATCAGCCCCAGCATTTT

V: TRBV12-3/TRBV12-4
size: many
D: TRBD1
length: 14
J: TRBJ2-3
CDR3: CASSFHRGTDTQYF
DNA: TGTGCCAGCAGTTTCCACAGGGGGACAGATACGCAGTATTTT

V: TRBV6-1
size: NA
D: NA
length: 15
J: TRBJ1-6
CDR3: CASVMTRGFNSPLHF
DNA: TGTGCCAGCGTAATGACGAGAGGGTTTAATTCACCCCTCCACTTT

V: TRBV4-3
size: few
D: NA
length: 15
J: TRBJ1-2
CDR3: CASSQDPGVYYGYTF
DNA: TGCGCCAGCAGCCAAGATCCGGGGGTATACTATGGCTACACCTTC

V: TRBV7-8
size: NA
D: NA
length: 11
J: TRBJ2-1
CDR3: CASSRVGEQFF
DNA: TGTGCCAGCAGTAGGGTTGGAGAGCAGTTCTTC

V: TRBV6-1
size: NA
D: NA
length: 14
J: TRBJ2-3
CDR3: CASTPGWSTDTQYF
DNA: TGTGCCAGCACCCCGGGGTGGAGCACAGATACGCAGTATTTT

V: TRBV12-3/TRBV12-4
size: many
D: TRBD1
length: 18
J: TRBJ1-2
CDR3: CASSSAGTGVSFYYGYTF
DNA: TGTGCCAGCAGTTCGGCCGGGACAGGGGTCTCCTTCTACTATGGCTACACCTTC

V: TRBV6-1
size: many
D: TRBD1
length: 16
J: TRBJ2-7
CDR3: CASSPPPGQGAYEQYF
DNA: TGTGCCAGCAGTCCTCCCCCGGGACAGGGGGCCTACGAGCAGTACTTC

V: TRBV5-1
size: once
D: TRBD1
length: 11
J: TRBJ1-2
CDR3: CASSSDRVHTF
DNA: TGCGCCAGCAGCTCCGACAGGGTACACACCTTC

V: TRBV24-1
size: few
D: NA
length: 17
J: TRBJ2-1
CDR3: CATSDPQRGSSYNEQFF
DNA: TGTGCCACCAGTGATCCCCAACGAGGGAGCTCCTACAATGAGCAGTTCTTC

V: TRBV9
size: NA
D: NA
length: 17
J: TRBJ1-3
CDR3: CASSVNRGIGSGNTIYF
DNA: TGTGCCAGCAGCGTAAATAGGGGTATAGGCTCTGGAAACACCATATATTTT

V: TRBV12-3/TRBV12-4
size: NA
D: NA
length: 14
J: TRBJ1-1
CDR3: CASSPQALNTEAFF
DNA: TGTGCCAGCAGTCCACAAGCTTTGAACACTGAAGCTTTCTTT

V: TRBV15
size: NA
D: TRBD1
length: 14
J: TRBJ1-5
CDR3: CATSRAGGNQPQHF
DNA: TGTGCCACCAGCAGAGCAGGGGGGAATCAGCCCCAGCATTTT

V: TRBV7-2
size: many
D: TRBD1
length: 19
J: TRBJ2-6
CDR3: CASSLPPWQGVKGANVLTF
DNA: TGTGCCAGCAGCTTACCGCCCTGGCAGGGGGTTAAGGGGGCCAACGTCCTGACTTTC

V: TRBV6-2/TRBV6-3
size: many
D: TRBD1
length: 17
J: TRBJ2-2
CDR3: CASSPYRGPRDTGELFF
DNA: TGTGCCAGCAGTCCCTACAGGGGGCCTCGTGACACCGGGGAGCTGTTTTTT

V: TRBV5-1
size: many
D: NA
length: 17
J: TRBJ2-7
CDR3: CASSLIPKDSVSYEQYF
DNA: TGCGCCAGCAGCTTGATACCAAAGGATAGCGTTTCCTACGAGCAGTACTTC

V: TRBV2
size: many
D: NA
length: 16
J: TRBJ2-2
CDR3: CASSDQGPGLSGELFF
DNA: TGTGCCAGCAGTGACCAAGGTCCGGGTCTCTCCGGGGAGCTGTTTTTT

V: TRBV25-1
size: NA
D: NA
length: 15
J: TRBJ2-7
CDR3: CASSGFRQGTDEQYF
DNA: TGTGCCAGCAGTGGGTTTCGGCAGGGGACCGACGAGCAGTACTTC

V: TRBV20-1
size: once
D: TRBD1
length: 12
J: TRBJ1-2
CDR3: CSAWTGAGGYTF
DNA: TGCAGTGCTTGGACAGGGGCGGGGGGCTACACCTTC

V: TRBV20-1
size: NA
D: TRBD1
length: 14
J: TRBJ1-6
CDR3: CSARRNRGNSPLHF
DNA: TGCAGTGCCAGAAGAAACAGGGGCAATTCACCCCTCCACTTT

V: TRBV24-1
size: NA
D: NA
length: 13
J: TRBJ2-5
CDR3: CATSVSPQETQYF
DNA: TGTGCCACCAGTGTCTCGCCCCAAGAGACCCAGTACTTC